This T cell receptor beta chain was found in a study of T cell clones after liver transplantation. Looking at the study overall: Liver transplant recipients had immunosuppression withdrawal attempted within 2 years. Samples came pre-transplant, pre-randomization before withdrawal, and post-randomization after withdrawal ended. Standard immunosuppression, with no induction, continued until 12-24 months after transplant. Apart from a few HCV-positive recipients, transplants were for non-autoimmune, non-viral reasons.

Sequenced by immunoSEQ multiplex PCR; TCRdb stores in-frame clones only, minus some. The sample yields roughly 100,000 clones, approximately 79% seen once. V lost 0 bases and J 5 bases, leaving 17 bases between the germline ends. Germline CDR1 MNHEY, CDR2 SVGAGI. This CDR3 has 16 residues. This clonotype was sampled from a human patient who received a liver transplant. Some T cells may be supplied by the graft donor. The material was CD4+ T cells from blood, obtained around 49 months after liver transplant. The V gene is TRBV6-5, the J gene TRBJ2-7; D gene unclear. The CDR3, as DNA: TGTGCCAGCAGTTACTCGAGTTTCGCCAGGACGGACGAGCAGTACTTC. Amino acids: CASSYSSFARTDEQYF.